Following are 5 T cell receptor beta chains from one sample sequenced in a study of monozygotic twins with inflammatory bowel disease. With the 5' RACE reads reprocessed, TCRdb shows one record per CDR3 protein and no DNA. The repertoire table contains around 400,000 distinct CDR3 sequences. Sequenced sample: blood. These receptor sequences come from a human donor with ulcerative colitis or Crohn's disease, or a healthy co-twin of an affected twin (not recorded which).

The J gene is TRBJ2-4, the V gene TRBV7-2. Looked up from germline, CDR1 is SGHTA and CDR2 is FQGNSA. The CDR3 has 13 amino acids. The CDR3 is CASSLGAKDIQYF. The full variable domain, rest sourced from reference TRBV7-2 and TRBJ2-4, is GAGVSQSPSNKVTEKGKDVELRCDPISGHTALYWYRQSLGQGLEFLIYFQGNSAPDKSGLPSDRFSAERTGGSVSTLTIQRTQQEDSAVYLCASSLGAKDIQYFGAGTRLSVL.

J is TRBJ2-1 and V is TRBV6-6. Germline CDR1 reads MNHNY; CDR2 reads SVGAGI (reference sequence). The CDR3 sequence is 13 residues long. CDR3 sequence: CASTKGIYNEQFF.

CDR3 amino acids: CSVASRLRETQYF. The J gene is TRBJ2-5, the V gene TRBV29-1. CDR3 length equals 13 residues. Looked up from germline, CDR1 is SQVTM and CDR2 is ANQGSEA.

V and J are TRBV14 and TRBJ1-5; absent DNA, TCRdb's TRBD1 call cannot be checked. Germline-derived CDR1 and CDR2 are SGHDN and FVKESK. The CDR3 contains 14 residues. The CDR3 loop reads CASSQGQGISPQHF.

V and J are TRBV7-9 and TRBJ2-1; the D call of TRBD2 rests on TCRdb alone, since no DNA is present to check it. The CDR3 contains 12 residues. CDR1 and CDR2 (germline): SEHNR, FQNEAQ (reference sequence). CDR3 loop: CASSYPGLEEFF.